Listed below are T cell receptor beta chains from one sample, sequenced in a study of blood T cell repertoires in COVID-19. The protocol was immunoSEQ multiplex PCR, while the TCRdb copy is restricted to in-frame clones and leaves out a portion. The sample consists of approximately 200,000 clones, 80% of them appearing once. Sequencing input: peripheral blood. These receptors originate from a human donor in a cohort sampled during active COVID-19. Each CDR3 is given without its conserved first and last residue. The order of the fields is J gene, clone size, CDR3 length, V gene, CDR3 protein. Some rows mark clone size as missing; the rest say once, few, many or name a class of expanded clone.

>TRBJ2-1|NA|10|TRBV2
ASSGGDDEQF
>TRBJ2-7|NA|13|TRBV5-4
ASSPDPGSSYEQY
>TRBJ1-5|NA|12|TRBV19
ASSIQGSKQPQH
>TRBJ2-7|NA|14|TRBV4-3
ASSQAFSGIAYEQY
>TRBJ1-2|few|13|TRBV27
ASSLFGTGAVGYT
>TRBJ1-1|NA|12|TRBV28
ASSGGLVYTEAF
>TRBJ1-1|NA|15|TRBV2
ASSERRRTAARTEAF
>TRBJ1-4|few|11|TRBV29-1
SVVQGTGEKLF
>TRBJ2-5|NA|11|TRBV18
ASSPTGEETQY
>TRBJ1-4|NA|13|TRBV9
ASSATDRANEKLF
>TRBJ1-1|NA|12|TRBV7-8
ATSLRYENTEAF
>TRBJ1-3|NA|13|TRBV27
ASSYLGGAGNTIY
>TRBJ1-4|NA|13|TRBV28
ASSKAGTGWEKLF
>TRBJ1-2|NA|11|TRBV28
ASSFNRNYGYT
>TRBJ2-5|NA|12|TRBV5-6
ASRLQGLGETQY
>TRBJ2-7|NA|11|TRBV19
ASSKKREGEQY
>TRBJ2-7|NA|15|TRBV27
ASSLTPRLGPSYEQY
>TRBJ1-2|few|13|TRBV27
ASSLSHPGYYGYT
>TRBJ2-1|NA|13|TRBV7-9
ASSPSGSSYNEQF
>TRBJ1-5|NA|15|TRBV28
ASISMAGLYSNQPQH
>TRBJ2-1|NA|12|TRBV9
ASSVATGGGEQF
>TRBJ2-7|NA|12|TRBV7-7
ASSPSSTYYEQY
>TRBJ1-2|NA|13|TRBV19
ASSQAGQGNYGYT
>TRBJ2-7|few|11|TRBV29-1
SVVLAGHYEQY